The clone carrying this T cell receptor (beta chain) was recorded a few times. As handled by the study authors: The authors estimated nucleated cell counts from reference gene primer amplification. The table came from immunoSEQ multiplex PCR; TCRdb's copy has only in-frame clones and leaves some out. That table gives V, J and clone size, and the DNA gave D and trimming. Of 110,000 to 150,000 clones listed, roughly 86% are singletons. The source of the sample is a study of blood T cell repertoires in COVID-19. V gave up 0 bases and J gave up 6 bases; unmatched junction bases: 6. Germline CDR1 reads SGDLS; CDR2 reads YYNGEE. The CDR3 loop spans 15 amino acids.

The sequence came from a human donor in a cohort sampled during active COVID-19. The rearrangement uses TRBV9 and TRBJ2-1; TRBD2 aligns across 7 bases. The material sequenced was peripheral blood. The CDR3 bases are TGTGCCAGCAGCGTAGGGTCGGCTAGCGGCAATGAGCAGTTCTTC. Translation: CASSVGSASGNEQFF.